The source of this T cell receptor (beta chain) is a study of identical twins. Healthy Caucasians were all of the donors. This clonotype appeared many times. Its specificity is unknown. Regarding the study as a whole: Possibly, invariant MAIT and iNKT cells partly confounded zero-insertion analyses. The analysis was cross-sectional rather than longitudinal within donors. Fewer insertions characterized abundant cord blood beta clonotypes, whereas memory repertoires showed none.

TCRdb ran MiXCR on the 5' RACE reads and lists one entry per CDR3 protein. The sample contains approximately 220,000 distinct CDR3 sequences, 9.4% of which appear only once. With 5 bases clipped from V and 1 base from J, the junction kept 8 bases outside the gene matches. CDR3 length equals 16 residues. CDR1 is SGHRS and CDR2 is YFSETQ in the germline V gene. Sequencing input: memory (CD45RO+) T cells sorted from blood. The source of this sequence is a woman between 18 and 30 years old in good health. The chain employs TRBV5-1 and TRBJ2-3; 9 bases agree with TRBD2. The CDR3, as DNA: TGCGCCAGCAGGGAATTCATAGCGGGGGGCACAGATACGCAGTATTTT. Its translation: CASREFIAGGTDTQYF.